This TCR beta chain was profiled in a study of cytomegalovirus exposure and HLA in healthy donors. As concerns this clone: Its antigen remains unknown.

Primers for the PCR totalled 60 Vbeta and 13 Jbeta. Clones were read by immunoSEQ multiplex PCR, and TCRdb kept only the in-frame ones, dropping some. Of approximately 180,000 clones listed, over 60% are singletons. Whole-study findings and limits: There was a cluster of highly shared sequence variants that was likely a sequencing artifact. In a later analysis, TCR beta V- and J-gene trimming was associated with a missense DCLRE1C variant.

Germline CDR1 is SEHNR and CDR2 is FQNEAQ (reference sequence). V was pared by 1 base and J by 8 bases, with 15 bases between. This CDR3 has 14 residues. The chain carries TRBV7-9 and TRBJ2-7, with a tentative D call TRBD1 (5 bases). The sample was PBMCs. This receptor was taken from a woman aged 40 to 50 in good health and CMV-seronegative. CDR3 amino acids: CASSLGETATQQYV. CDR3 DNA: TGTGCCAGCAGCTTAGGTGAGACAGCTACCCAGCAGTACGTC.